The 3 T cell receptor beta chains listed next were all sequenced from one sample in a study of identical twins. TCRdb re-derived calls from the 5' RACE reads in MiXCR, one entry per CDR3 protein. This table holds 1.5 million to 2 million distinct CDR3 sequences, around 29% found once. Material: cord blood. These TCRs come from a newborn girl in good health.

This clonotype was seen a handful of times. This chain uses TRBV20-1 with TRBJ2-1, with D maybe TRBD2 (6 bases). This CDR3 is 16 amino acids long. Trimming took off 0 bases at V and 2 bases at J, with 14 bases between the two ends. Germline CDR1 reads DFQATT; CDR2 reads SNEGSKA (reference sequence). The CDR3 DNA reads TGCAGTGCTAGAGATAGGAGAGCGGGCCCCTACAATGAGCAGTTCTTC. As protein: CSARDRRAGPYNEQFF.

There are a few counts of this clonotype. The chain couples TRBV6-1 to TRBJ2-5, with D possibly TRBD2 on 5 matching bases. The DNA end favors TRBJ2-7, so the J call may be wrong. CDR3 length: 13 residues. Per the germline V gene, CDR1 is MNHNS and CDR2 is SASEGT. The CDR3 bases are TGTGCCAGCAGTGGGCCTAGCCGAGTCGAGCAGTACTTC. Protein sequence: CASSGPSRVEQYF.

The rearrangement uses TRBV7-2 and TRBJ2-4; 13 positions match TRBD2. Looked up from germline, CDR1 is SGHTA and CDR2 is FQGNSA. J lost 5 bases, V lost 7 bases, and 8 bases had no gene match. This CDR3 region has 16 residues. The CDR3 loop is CASTRTSGSSENIQYF. The CDR3 DNA reads as TGTGCCAGCACCCGGACTAGCGGGAGCTCAGAAAACATTCAGTACTTC. Complete variable domain (other parts from reference TRBV7-2 and TRBJ2-4): GAGVSQSPSNKVTEKGKDVELRCDPISGHTALYWYRQSLGQGLEFLIYFQGNSAPDKSGLPSDRFSAERTGGSVSTLTIQRTQQEDSAVYLCASTRTSGSSENIQYFGAGTRLSVL.